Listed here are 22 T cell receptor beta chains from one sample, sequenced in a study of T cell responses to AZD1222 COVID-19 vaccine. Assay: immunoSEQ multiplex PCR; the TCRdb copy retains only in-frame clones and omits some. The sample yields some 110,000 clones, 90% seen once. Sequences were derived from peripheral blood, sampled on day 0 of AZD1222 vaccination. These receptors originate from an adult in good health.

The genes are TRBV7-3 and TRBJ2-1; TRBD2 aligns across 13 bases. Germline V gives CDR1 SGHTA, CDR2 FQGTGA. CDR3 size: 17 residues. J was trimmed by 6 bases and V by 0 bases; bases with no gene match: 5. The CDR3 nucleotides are TGTGCCAGCAGCTTAACACTAGGACTAGCGGGAGCCAATGAGCAGTTCTTC. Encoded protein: CASSLTLGLAGANEQFF.

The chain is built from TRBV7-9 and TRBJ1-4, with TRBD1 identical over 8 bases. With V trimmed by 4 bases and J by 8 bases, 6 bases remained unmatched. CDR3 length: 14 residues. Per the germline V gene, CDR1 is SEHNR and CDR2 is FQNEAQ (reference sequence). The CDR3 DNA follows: TGTGCCAGCAGCTACGACAGGGGTTGGGAAAAACTGTTTTTT. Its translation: CASSYDRGWEKLFF.

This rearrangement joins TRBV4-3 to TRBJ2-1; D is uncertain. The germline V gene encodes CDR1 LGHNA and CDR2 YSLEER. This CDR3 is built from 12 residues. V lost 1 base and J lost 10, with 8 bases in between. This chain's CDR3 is CASSQGTWEQFF. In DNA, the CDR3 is TGCGCCAGCAGCCAAGGTACCTGGGAGCAGTTCTTC.

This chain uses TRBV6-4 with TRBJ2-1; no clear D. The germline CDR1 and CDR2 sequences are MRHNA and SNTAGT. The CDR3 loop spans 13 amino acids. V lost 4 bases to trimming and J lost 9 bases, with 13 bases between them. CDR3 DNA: TGTGCCAGCAGTGCGTCAGTGGGCCGTGAGCAGTTCTTC. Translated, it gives CASSASVGREQFF.

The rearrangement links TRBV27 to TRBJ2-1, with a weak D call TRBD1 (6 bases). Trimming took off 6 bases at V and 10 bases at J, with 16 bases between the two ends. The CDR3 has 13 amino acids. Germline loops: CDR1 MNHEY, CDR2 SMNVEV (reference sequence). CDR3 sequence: CASSTSTGFEQFF. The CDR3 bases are TGTGCCAGCAGCACTTCAACAGGGTTCGAGCAGTTCTTC.

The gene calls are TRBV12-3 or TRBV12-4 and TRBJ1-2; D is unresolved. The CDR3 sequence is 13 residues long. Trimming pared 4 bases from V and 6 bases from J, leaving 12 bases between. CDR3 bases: TGTGCCAGCAGTTCTCATACCGGGAATGGCTACACCTTC. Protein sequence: CASSSHTGNGYTF.

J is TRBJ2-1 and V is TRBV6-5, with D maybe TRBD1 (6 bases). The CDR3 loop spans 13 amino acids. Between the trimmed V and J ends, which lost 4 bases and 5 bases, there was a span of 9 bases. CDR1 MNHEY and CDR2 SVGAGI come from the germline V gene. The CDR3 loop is CASSSGQNNEQFF. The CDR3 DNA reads TGTGCCAGCAGTTCCGGACAGAACAATGAGCAGTTCTTC.

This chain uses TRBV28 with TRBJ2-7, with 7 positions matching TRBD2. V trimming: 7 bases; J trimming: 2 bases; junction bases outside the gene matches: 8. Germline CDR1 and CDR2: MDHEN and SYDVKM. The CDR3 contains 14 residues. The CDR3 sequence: CASTRGGGAYEQYF. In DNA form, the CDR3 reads TGTGCCAGCACGCGCGGGGGAGGAGCCTACGAGCAGTACTTC.

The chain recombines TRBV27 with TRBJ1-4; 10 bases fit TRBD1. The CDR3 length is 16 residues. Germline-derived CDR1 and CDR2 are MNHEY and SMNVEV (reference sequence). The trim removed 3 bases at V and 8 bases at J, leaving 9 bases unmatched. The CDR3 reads CASSLGQGQVREKLFF. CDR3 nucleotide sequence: TGTGCCAGCAGTTTGGGACAGGGGCAGGTCAGGGAAAAACTGTTTTTT. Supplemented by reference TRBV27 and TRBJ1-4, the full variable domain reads EAQVTQNPRYLITVTGKKLTVTCSQNMNHEYMSWYRQDPGLGLRQIYYSMNVEVTDKGDVPEGYKVSRKEKRNFPLILESPSPNQTSLYFCASSLGQGQVREKLFFGSGTQLSVL.

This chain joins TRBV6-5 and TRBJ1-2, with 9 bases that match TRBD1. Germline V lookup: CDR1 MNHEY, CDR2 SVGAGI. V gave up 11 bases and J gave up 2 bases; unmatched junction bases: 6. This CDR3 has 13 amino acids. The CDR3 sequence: CAGKQGANYGYTF. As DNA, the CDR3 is TGTGCCGGAAAACAGGGGGCGAACTATGGCTACACCTTC.

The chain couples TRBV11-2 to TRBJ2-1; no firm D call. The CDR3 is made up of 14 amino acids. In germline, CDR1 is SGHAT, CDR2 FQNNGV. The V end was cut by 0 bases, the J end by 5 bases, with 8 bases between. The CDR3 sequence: CASSLEDWNNEQFF. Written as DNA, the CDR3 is TGTGCCAGCAGCTTAGAAGACTGGAACAATGAGCAGTTCTTC. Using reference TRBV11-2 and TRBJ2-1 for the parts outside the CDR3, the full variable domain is EAGVAQSPRYKIIEKRQSVAFWCNPISGHATLYWYQQILGQGPKLLIQFQNNGVVDDSQLPKDRFSAERLKGVDSTLKIQPAKLEDSAVYLCASSLEDWNNEQFFGPGTRLTVL.

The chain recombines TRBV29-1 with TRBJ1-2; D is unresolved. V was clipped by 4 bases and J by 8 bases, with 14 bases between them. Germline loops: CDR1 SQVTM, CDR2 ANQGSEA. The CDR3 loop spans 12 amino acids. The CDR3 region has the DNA TGCAGCGTTGGGAACGCACGGGGAGGCTACACCTTC. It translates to CSVGNARGGYTF.

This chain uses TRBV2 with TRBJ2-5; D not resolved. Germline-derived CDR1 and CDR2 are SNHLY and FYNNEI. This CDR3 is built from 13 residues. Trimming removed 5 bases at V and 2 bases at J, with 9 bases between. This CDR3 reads CASSSNSQETQYF. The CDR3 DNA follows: TGTGCCAGCAGTTCAAATTCTCAAGAGACCCAGTACTTC.

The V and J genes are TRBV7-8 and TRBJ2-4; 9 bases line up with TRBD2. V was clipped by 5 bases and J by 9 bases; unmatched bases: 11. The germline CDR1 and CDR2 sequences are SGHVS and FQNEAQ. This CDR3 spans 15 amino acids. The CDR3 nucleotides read TGTGCCAGCAGCGTAGATACTAGCGGGCGTTCCATTCAGTACTTC. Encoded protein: CASSVDTSGRSIQYF.

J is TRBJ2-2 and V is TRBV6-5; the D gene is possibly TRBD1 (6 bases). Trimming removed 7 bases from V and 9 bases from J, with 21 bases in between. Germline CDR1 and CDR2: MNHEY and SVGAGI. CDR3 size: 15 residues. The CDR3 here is CASIENIWGPWELFF. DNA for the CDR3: TGTGCCAGCATAGAGAACATTTGGGGGCCCTGGGAGCTGTTTTTT.

The CDR3 loop is CASSPFWEVIAGELFF. CDR3 sequence (DNA): TGTGCCAGCAGCCCCTTCTGGGAAGTTATCGCCGGGGAGCTGTTTTTT. The chain uses TRBV11-2 and TRBJ2-2, with D unresolved. This CDR3 comprises 16 residues. CDR1 and CDR2 (germline): SGHAT, FQNNGV. The V end lost 5 bases, the J end lost 6 bases, and 19 bases lay between the germline ends. Full variable domain (outside the CDR3, taken from reference TRBV11-2 and TRBJ2-2): EAGVAQSPRYKIIEKRQSVAFWCNPISGHATLYWYQQILGQGPKLLIQFQNNGVVDDSQLPKDRFSAERLKGVDSTLKIQPAKLEDSAVYLCASSPFWEVIAGELFFGEGSRLTVL.

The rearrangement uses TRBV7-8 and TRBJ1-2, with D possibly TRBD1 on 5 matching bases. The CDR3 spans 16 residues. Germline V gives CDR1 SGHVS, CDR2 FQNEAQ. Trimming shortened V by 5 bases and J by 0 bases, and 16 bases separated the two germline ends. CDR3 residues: CASSPRLSTANYGYTF. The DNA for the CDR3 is TGTGCCAGCAGCCCGAGGCTCTCGACAGCTAACTATGGCTACACCTTC.

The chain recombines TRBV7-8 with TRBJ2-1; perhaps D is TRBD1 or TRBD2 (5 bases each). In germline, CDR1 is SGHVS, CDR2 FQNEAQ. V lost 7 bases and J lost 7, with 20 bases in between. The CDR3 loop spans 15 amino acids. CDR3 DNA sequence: TGTGCCAGCACTCGAGGGGACCTATCAGGGAATGAGCAGTTCTTC. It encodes CASTRGDLSGNEQFF.

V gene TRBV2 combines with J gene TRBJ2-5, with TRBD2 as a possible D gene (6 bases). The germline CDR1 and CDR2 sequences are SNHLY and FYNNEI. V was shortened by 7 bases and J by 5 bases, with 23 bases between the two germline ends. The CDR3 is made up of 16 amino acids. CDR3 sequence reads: CASKGSGGDFRETQYF. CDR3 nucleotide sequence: TGTGCCAGCAAAGGATCCGGGGGAGATTTCAGGGAGACCCAGTACTTC. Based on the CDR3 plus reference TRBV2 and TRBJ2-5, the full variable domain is EPEVTQTPSHQVTQMGQEVILRCVPISNHLYFYWYRQILGQKVEFLVSFYNNEISEKSEIFDDQFSVERPDGSNFTLKIRSTKLEDSAMYFCASKGSGGDFRETQYFGPGTRLLVL.

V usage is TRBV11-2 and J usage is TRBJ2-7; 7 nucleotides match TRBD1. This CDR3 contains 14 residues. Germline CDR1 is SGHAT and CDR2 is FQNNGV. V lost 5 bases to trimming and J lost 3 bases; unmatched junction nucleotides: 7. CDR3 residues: CASSRGAGGYEQYF. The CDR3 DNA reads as TGTGCCAGCAGCCGAGGGGCAGGGGGCTACGAGCAGTACTTC. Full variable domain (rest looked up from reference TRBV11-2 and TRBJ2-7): EAGVAQSPRYKIIEKRQSVAFWCNPISGHATLYWYQQILGQGPKLLIQFQNNGVVDDSQLPKDRFSAERLKGVDSTLKIQPAKLEDSAVYLCASSRGAGGYEQYFGPGTRLTVT.

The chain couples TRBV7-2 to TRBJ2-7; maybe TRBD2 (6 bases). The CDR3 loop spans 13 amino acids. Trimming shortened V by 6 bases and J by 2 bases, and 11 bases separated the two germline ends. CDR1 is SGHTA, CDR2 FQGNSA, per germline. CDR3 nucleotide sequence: TGTGCCAGCAGTTGGGACTCTGCCTACGAGCAGTACTTC. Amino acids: CASSWDSAYEQYF.

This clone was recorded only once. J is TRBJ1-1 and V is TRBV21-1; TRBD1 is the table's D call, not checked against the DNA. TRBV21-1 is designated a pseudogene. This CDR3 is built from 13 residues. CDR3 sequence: CASSRTGGIKAFF. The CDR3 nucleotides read TGTGCCAGCAGCAGGACAGGGGGAATTAAAGCTTTCTTT.